These 21 T cell receptor beta chains share one sample of origin, sequenced in a study of tumor-infiltrating lymphocytes in primary liver carcinoma. Blood RNA originated from unsorted whole blood, with germline DNA additionally extracted. From 500 ng of total RNA, TCR beta-specific cDNA was reverse-transcribed using a constant-region primer. Three nested multiplex PCR rounds, a slightly modified ARM-PCR, produced the libraries for TCR beta. Primers for the first two PCR rounds were TRBV1-TRBV30 forward primers and a C-beta reverse primer (about 11 cycles per round). TCRdb itself ran the multiplex PCR reads through MiXCR, one entry per CDR3 protein. The data show about 310,000 distinct CDR3 sequences, with approximately 58% seen just once and more than 15% held by the top ten. Sequencing was done on a sample of peripheral blood. These receptors were collected from a woman aged 30 to 39 with primary liver carcinoma and hepatitis B virus infection.

This clonotype has just a few counts. The chain employs TRBV7-9 and TRBJ1-1; 9 nucleotides align to TRBD1. The trim removed 5 bases at V and 9 bases at J, leaving 13 bases unmatched. Germline V gives CDR1 SEHNR, CDR2 FQNEAQ (reference sequence). The length of the CDR3 is 15 residues. As DNA, the CDR3 is TGTGCCAGCAGCACGAACCACAGGGGGCGGATGAAAGCTTTCTTT. Translation gives CASSTNHRGRMKAFF.

The sample holds a few counts of this clonotype. This chain connects TRBV4-1 to TRBJ2-3; D gene uncertain. The CDR3 spans 14 residues. Germline CDR1 MGHRA, CDR2 YSYEKL. Trimming removed 4 bases at V and 2 bases at J, with 10 bases between. Here the CDR3 DNA reads TGCGCCAGCAGCCCTGATTCCTTCACAGATACGCAGTATTTT. It codes for CASSPDSFTDTQYF.

V and J are TRBV5-5 and TRBJ2-5; 10 nucleotides line up with TRBD2. The length of the CDR3 is 16 residues. Looked up from germline, CDR1 is SGHKS and CDR2 is YYEKEE (reference sequence). V lost 0 bases, J lost 3 bases, and 5 bases stayed unmatched. CDR3 protein: CASSLESGRAEETQYF. The CDR3 coding sequence is TGTGCCAGCAGCTTGGAGAGCGGGAGGGCCGAAGAGACCCAGTACTTC.

To note about this clonotype: The final CDR3 position lacks the conserved phenylalanine or tryptophan, pointing to a likely read error. This chain connects TRBV19 to TRBJ1-2; D ambiguous. Trimming stripped 5 bases from V and 4 bases from J, with 17 bases between. CDR3 length: 15 amino acids. Looked up from germline, CDR1 is LNHDA and CDR2 is SQIVND (reference sequence). The CDR3: CASSAGLRPIYGYTL. The DNA of the CDR3 is TGTGCCAGTAGTGCGGGCCTCCGCCCGATCTATGGCTACACCTTA.

About this clonotype itself: This may be a read error, as it is one base from a much larger clone. Because the CDR3's place on the DNA is in doubt, the DNA is left out and the CDR3 is given as listed by TCRdb. The chain links TRBV11-2 to TRBJ1-2; the table gives TRBD1 as D, unverified against the DNA. CDR1 is SGHAT and CDR2 is FQNNGV in the germline V gene. The CDR3 is made up of 15 amino acids, end residues included. This chain's CDR3 is CVSSSRDRGIYGCTF.

This clonotype occurred a few times. The chain employs TRBV12-3 or TRBV12-4 and TRBJ1-1; D remains unclear. With 6 bases removed from V and 5 bases from J, the gap between germline ends came to 10 bases. This CDR3 is 12 amino acids long. The CDR3 bases are TGTGCCAGCAGCGGCAGGAGAACTGAAGCTTTCTTT. As protein: CASSGRRTEAFF.

Details on this clonotype: Because the CDR3 is missing its conserved closing phenylalanine or tryptophan, this is likely a read error. The chain recombines TRBV6-2 or TRBV6-3 with TRBJ1-1; 7 bases match TRBD1. The CDR3 loop spans 12 amino acids. Germline V lookup: CDR1 MNHEY, CDR2 SVGEGT. Germline trimming cut 6 bases from V and 4 bases from J; bases unmatched to any gene: 2. The CDR3 spells CASRSGGTEAFC. In DNA form, the CDR3 reads TGTGCCAGCAGGTCAGGGGGCACTGAAGCTTTCTGT.

Concerning this clonotype: A read error may account for a junction end that differs from germline. This chain links TRBV6-2 or TRBV6-3 with TRBJ2-7; 8 bases are shared with TRBD2. Germline CDR1 and CDR2: MNHEY and SVGEGT. This CDR3 spans 18 amino acids. CDR3 sequence: CASSSSSGPTGSSYKQYF. The CDR3 DNA is TGTGCCAGCAGTTCCTCTAGCGGGCCTACCGGAAGCTCCTACAAGCAGTACTTC.

Ten or more counts support this clonotype. The chain carries TRBV29-1 and TRBJ2-5, with a weak D call TRBD2 (5 bases). This CDR3 contains 16 residues. Trimming pared 4 bases from V and 4 bases from J, leaving 22 bases between. Germline loops: CDR1 SQVTM, CDR2 ANQGSEA. The chain's CDR3 is CSVGTQRRRLGETQYF. CDR3 DNA sequence: TGCAGCGTTGGGACTCAGAGACGTAGACTTGGAGAGACCCAGTACTTC.

As regards this clonotype: At one of its ends the junction is not consistent with the germline gene, which may arise from a read error. The rearrangement joins TRBV11-1 to TRBJ2-5; D gene uncertain. This CDR3 is 12 amino acids long. Germline loops: CDR1 SGHAT, CDR2 FQDESV (reference sequence). The CDR3 reads CASSFMGYEQRF. In nucleotides, the CDR3 is TGTGCCAGCAGCTTCATGGGATACGAGCAGCGCTTC.

On this clonotype: An end of the junction does not agree with germline; a read error may underlie this. The chain joins TRBV7-9 to TRBJ2-3, with unresolved D. Germline V gene data show CDR1 as SEHNR and CDR2 as FQNEAQ (reference sequence). This CDR3 contains 12 residues. The CDR3, as DNA: TGTGCCAGCAGCCCGCGAGGAGATAAGCAGTATTTT. It encodes CASSPRGDKQYF.

As regards this clonotype: The junction does not match germline at one end; this may be a read error. This chain uses TRBV11-2 with TRBJ2-7; D is undetermined. The CDR3 is made up of 15 amino acids. Looked up from germline, CDR1 is SGHAT and CDR2 is FQNNGV. DNA of the CDR3: TGTGCCAGCAGAGTGTACGGGTCACGCCACTACGAGCAGTACTTT. Protein sequence: CASRVYGSRHYEQYF.

For this clonotype: Germline and junction disagree at one end, which may indicate a read error. The V gene is TRBV11-2, the J gene TRBJ1-5; perhaps TRBD1 as D (5 bases). The CDR3 consists of 17 residues. In germline, CDR1 is SGHAT, CDR2 FQNNGV. The CDR3 DNA reads as TGTGCCTGCAGCCCACTCCAGTTGGGGGGAATCAATCAGCCCCAGCATTTT. This translates into CACSPLQLGGINQPQHF.

The chain combines TRBV6-2 or TRBV6-3 with TRBJ2-5, with D maybe TRBD2 (6 bases). Trimming cost V 2 bases and J 5 bases, with 12 bases left between them. CDR1 MNHEY and CDR2 SVGEGT come from the germline V gene. The CDR3 is made up of 14 amino acids. The CDR3 loop reads CASSYIADGETQYF. The CDR3 DNA sequence: TGTGCCAGCAGTTACATAGCGGACGGTGAGACCCAGTACTTC.

Points on this clonotype: This may be a read error, as it is one base from a much larger clone. The chain has TRBV4-2 and TRBJ2-3; D might be TRBD2 (5 bases). Germline V CDR1 and CDR2: LGHNA, YNFKEQ. Trimming cost V 1 base and J 6 bases, with 8 bases left between them. The CDR3 runs 13 residues. The CDR3 DNA follows: TGTGCCAGCAGCCAAGGAATAGCGGATACGCAGTATTTT. It translates to CASSQGIADTQYF.

The rearrangement uses TRBV12-3 or TRBV12-4 and TRBJ2-7, with TRBD1 identical over 9 bases. The CDR3 runs to 15 residues. Unmatched junction bases numbered 9, after V lost 3 bases and J lost 6 bases. The DNA for the CDR3 is TGTGCCAGCAGTTTCGTACAGGGGGCTTCGATCGAGCAGTACTTC. This codes for CASSFVQGASIEQYF.

By share, this clonotype ranks as medium-sized. This chain links TRBV11-2 with TRBJ1-6; D gene ambiguous. Germline V gene data show CDR1 as SGHAT and CDR2 as FQNNGV. This CDR3 has 15 amino acids. V lost 5 bases and J 10 bases, leaving 18 bases between the germline ends. This CDR3 is CASSDSRRVSSPLHF. DNA for the CDR3: TGTGCCAGCAGCGACTCGCGAAGGGTCAGCTCACCCCTCCACTTT.

There are a few counts of this clonotype. J is TRBJ2-1 and V is TRBV6-2 or TRBV6-3, with D possibly matching TRBD2 (6 bases). V lost 6 bases and J lost 0, with 15 bases in between. Germline V gives CDR1 MNHEY, CDR2 SVGEGT. This CDR3 contains 16 residues. In DNA, the CDR3 is TGTGCCAGCAGACTCCTAGCGTACCTCTCCTACAATGAGCAGTTCTTC. Protein product: CASRLLAYLSYNEQFF.

The V call is TRBV28, the J call TRBJ2-3, with 8 positions matching TRBD2. The CDR3 covers 12 residues. The V and J ends lost 8 bases and 5 bases, in that order; junction bases with no gene match: 3. Germline lookup yields CDR1 MDHEN and CDR2 SYDVKM. The CDR3 DNA follows: TGTGCCAGCCTCACTAGCGGAGATACGCAGTATTTT. It specifies CASLTSGDTQYF.

The chain has TRBV6-1 and TRBJ2-7; unclear D gene. V lost 7 bases, J lost 6 bases, and 16 bases lay in between. The CDR3 loop spans 13 amino acids. In germline, CDR1 is MNHNS, CDR2 SASEGT. The CDR3 bases are TGTGCCAGCACCCTTCTCCCAGGAGCCGAGCAGTACTTC. Its protein is CASTLLPGAEQYF.

On this clonotype: The CDR3 ends on some other residue instead of the conserved phenylalanine or tryptophan, so this is likely a read error. This chain connects TRBV7-3 to TRBJ2-1; D uncertain. Per germline, CDR1 SGHTA and CDR2 FQGTGA. The CDR3 runs to 14 residues. V lost 0 bases to trimming and J lost 2 bases, with 5 bases between them. CDR3 in DNA: TGTGCCAGCAGCTTAACCCCCGCCTACAATGAGCAGTTCTAC. It is translated as CASSLTPAYNEQFY.